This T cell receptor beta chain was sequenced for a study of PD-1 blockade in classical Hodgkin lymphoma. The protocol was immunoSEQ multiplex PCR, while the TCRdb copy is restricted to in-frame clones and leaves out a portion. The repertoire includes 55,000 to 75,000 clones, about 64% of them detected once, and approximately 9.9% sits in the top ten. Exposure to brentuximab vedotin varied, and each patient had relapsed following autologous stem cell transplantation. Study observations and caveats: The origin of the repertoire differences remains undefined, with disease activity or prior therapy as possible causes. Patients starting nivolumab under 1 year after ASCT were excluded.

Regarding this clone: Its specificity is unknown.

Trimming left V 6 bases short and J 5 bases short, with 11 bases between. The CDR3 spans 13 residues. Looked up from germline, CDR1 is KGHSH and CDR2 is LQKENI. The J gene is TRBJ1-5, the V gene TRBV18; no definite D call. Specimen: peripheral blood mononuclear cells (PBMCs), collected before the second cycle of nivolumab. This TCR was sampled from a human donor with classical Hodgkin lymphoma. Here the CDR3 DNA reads TGTGCCAGCTCCCCTATTAGGGATCAGCCCCAGCATTTT. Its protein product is CASSPIRDQPQHF.